What follows describes a single T cell receptor (beta chain). Its antigen is undetermined. At one boundary the junction diverges from the germline segment, which might be a read error. For the second PCR, which ran for 7 to 11 cycles, a sample-barcoded 5' primer and a J-beta primer mix were used. A single record per CDR3 protein comes from TCRdb applying MiXCR to the 5' RACE reads. The table lists about 1.7 million distinct CDR3 sequences, under 30% of them singletons. The CDR3 is made up of 18 amino acids. The V gene's germline CDR1 is MDHEN and CDR2 SYDVKM. The entry originates in a study of blood T cells in healthy people across ages. Study-wide results and caveats: Long-lived donors carried more naive CD4+ cells and greater diversity than aged donors.

The chain combines TRBV28 with TRBJ2-6, with 10 positions matching TRBD1. The sample comprised blood. This sequence originates from a woman in her 30s in good health. CDR3 coding DNA: TGTGCCAGCAGGGCCTCCGGGACAGGGGAAACTGGGGCCAACGTCCGGACTTTC. Translated, it gives CASRASGTGETGANVRTF.